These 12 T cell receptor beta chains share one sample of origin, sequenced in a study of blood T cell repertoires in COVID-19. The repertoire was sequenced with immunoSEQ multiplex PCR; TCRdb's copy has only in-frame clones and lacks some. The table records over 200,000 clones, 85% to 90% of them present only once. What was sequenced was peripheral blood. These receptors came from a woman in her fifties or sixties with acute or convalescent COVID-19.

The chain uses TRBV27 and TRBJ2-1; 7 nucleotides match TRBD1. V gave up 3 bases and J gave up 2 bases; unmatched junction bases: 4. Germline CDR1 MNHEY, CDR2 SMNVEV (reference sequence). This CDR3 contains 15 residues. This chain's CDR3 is CASSLQQGAYNEQFF. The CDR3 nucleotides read TGTGCCAGCAGTTTGCAGCAGGGGGCCTACAATGAGCAGTTCTTC.

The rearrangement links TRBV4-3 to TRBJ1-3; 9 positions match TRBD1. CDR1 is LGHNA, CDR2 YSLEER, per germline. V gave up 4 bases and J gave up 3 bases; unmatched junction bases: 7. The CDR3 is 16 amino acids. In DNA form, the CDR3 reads TGCGCCAGCAGCCTCGGGACAGGGACGGGTGGAAACACCATATATTTT. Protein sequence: CASSLGTGTGGNTIYF.

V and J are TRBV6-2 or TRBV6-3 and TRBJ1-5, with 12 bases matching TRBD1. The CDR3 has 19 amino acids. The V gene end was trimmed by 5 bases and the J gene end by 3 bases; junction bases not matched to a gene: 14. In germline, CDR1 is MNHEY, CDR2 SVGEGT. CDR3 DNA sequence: TGTGCCAGCAGTAGGGGACAGGGGGCTCTTTTGGGCCCCAATCAGCCCCAGCATTTT. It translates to CASSRGQGALLGPNQPQHF.

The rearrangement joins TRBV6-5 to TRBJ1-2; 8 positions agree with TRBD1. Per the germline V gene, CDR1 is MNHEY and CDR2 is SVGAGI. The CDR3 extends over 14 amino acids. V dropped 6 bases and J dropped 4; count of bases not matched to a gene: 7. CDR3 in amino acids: CASRKTGQGYGYTF. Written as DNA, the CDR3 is TGTGCCAGCAGAAAAACCGGACAGGGCTATGGCTACACCTTC.

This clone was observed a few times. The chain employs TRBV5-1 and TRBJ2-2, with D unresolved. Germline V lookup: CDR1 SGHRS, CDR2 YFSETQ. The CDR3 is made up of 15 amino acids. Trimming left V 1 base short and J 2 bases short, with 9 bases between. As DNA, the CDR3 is TGCGCCAGCAGCTTGAGGTTAGCCAACACCGGGGAGCTGTTTTTT. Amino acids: CASSLRLANTGELFF.

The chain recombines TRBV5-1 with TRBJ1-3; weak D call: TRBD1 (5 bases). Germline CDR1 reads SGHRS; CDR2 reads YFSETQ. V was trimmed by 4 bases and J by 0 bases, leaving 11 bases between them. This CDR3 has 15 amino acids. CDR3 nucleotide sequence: TGCGCCAGCAGCCGGGACTTAAGCTCTGGAAACACCATATATTTT. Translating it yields CASSRDLSSGNTIYF.

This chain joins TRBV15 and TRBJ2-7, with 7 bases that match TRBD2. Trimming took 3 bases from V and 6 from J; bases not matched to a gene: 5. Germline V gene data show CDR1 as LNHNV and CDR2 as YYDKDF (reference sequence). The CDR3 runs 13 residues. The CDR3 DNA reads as TGTGCCACCAGCAGCCTGGGGGGGGGCGAGCAGTACTTC. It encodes CATSSLGGGEQYF.

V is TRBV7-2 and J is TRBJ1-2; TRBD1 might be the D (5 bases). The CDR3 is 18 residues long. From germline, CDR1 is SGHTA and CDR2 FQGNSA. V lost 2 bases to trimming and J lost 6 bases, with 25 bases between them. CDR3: CASSLQLQGPPAVHGYTF. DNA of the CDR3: TGTGCCAGCAGCTTACAATTGCAGGGTCCCCCCGCAGTCCATGGCTACACCTTC.

The CDR3 sequence: CASSQTGAVNSPLHF. The DNA for the CDR3 is TGTGCCAGCAGTCAAACAGGAGCCGTTAATTCACCCCTCCACTTT. V gene TRBV6-5 combines with J gene TRBJ1-6; weak D call: TRBD1 (5 bases). The V gene's germline CDR1 is MNHEY and CDR2 SVGAGI. This CDR3 contains 15 residues. V lost 5 bases, J lost 6 bases, and 14 bases lay in between.

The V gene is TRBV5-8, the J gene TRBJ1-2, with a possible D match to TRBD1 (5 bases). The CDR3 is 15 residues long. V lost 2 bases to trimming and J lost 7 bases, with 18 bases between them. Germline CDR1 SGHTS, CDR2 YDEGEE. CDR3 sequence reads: CASSFKGSGGRGYTF. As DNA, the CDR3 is TGTGCCAGCAGCTTTAAGGGTTCCGGGGGACGTGGCTACACCTTC.

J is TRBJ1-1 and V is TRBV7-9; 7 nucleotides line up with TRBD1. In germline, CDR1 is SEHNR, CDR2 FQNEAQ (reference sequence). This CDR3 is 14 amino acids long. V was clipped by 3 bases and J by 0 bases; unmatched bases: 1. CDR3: CASSLGQMNTEAFF. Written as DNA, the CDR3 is TGTGCCAGCAGCTTGGGACAGATGAACACTGAAGCTTTCTTT.

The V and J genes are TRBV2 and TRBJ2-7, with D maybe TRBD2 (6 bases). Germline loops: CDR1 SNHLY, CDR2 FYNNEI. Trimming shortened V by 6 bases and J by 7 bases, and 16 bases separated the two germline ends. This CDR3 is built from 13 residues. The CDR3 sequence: CASSRSGSLEQYF. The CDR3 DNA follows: TGTGCCAGCAGCAGGAGCGGGTCGTTGGAGCAGTACTTC.